This TCR beta chain was identified in a study of T cells in pancreatic ductal adenocarcinoma. Trimming left V 5 bases short and J 3 bases short, with 12 bases between. In germline, CDR1 is GTSNPN, CDR2 SVGIG (reference sequence). CDR3 length equals 13 residues. Surgery without prior neoadjuvant therapy was the treatment of the selected pancreatic ductal adenocarcinoma patients. The data were produced by immunoSEQ multiplex PCR, yet TCRdb's version contains in-frame clones alone and is incomplete. The repertoire holds over 90,000 clones, with 90% to 95% as singletons. The source material was PBMCs. The rearrangement links TRBV30 to TRBJ2-3, with D perhaps TRBD2 (6 bases). The TCR originated in a human donor with pancreatic ductal adenocarcinoma. The CDR3 DNA follows: TGTGCCTGGGGAGGGAGATTGACAGATACGCAGTATTTT. Amino acid sequence: CAWGGRLTDTQYF.